This is a list of T cell receptor beta chains from one sample in a study of T cell responses to AZD1222 COVID-19 vaccine. The repertoire was sequenced with immunoSEQ multiplex PCR; TCRdb's copy has only in-frame clones and lacks some. The table has 200,000 or so clones, around 93% seen once. This specimen consisted of peripheral blood, obtained 28 days after the second AZD1222 dose. The receptor set was obtained from an adult who received the AZD1222 COVID-19 vaccine. CDR3s include the opening cysteine and the closing phenylalanine or tryptophan. The D gene is left open where the match is weak. Clone size is not always given. Where it is, it says once, few, many or a class for expanded clones.

V gene: TRBV24-1; J gene: TRBJ1-5; D gene: -; clone size: -; CDR3 DNA: TGTGCCACCAGTGACCTTAATAGCAATCAGCCCCAGCATTTT; CDR3 protein: CATSDLNSNQPQHF
V gene: TRBV14; J gene: TRBJ1-1; D gene: -; clone size: -; CDR3 DNA: TGTGCCAGCAGCCAATCTAGGAACACTGAAGCTTTCTTT; CDR3 protein: CASSQSRNTEAFF
V gene: TRBV4-2; J gene: TRBJ2-5; D gene: TRBD2; clone size: -; CDR3 DNA: TGTGCCAGCAGCCAAGAGTTCGGGGCGGGGGGAACCCAGTACTTC; CDR3 protein: CASSQEFGAGGTQYF
V gene: TRBV7-2; J gene: TRBJ2-7; D gene: -; clone size: once; CDR3 DNA: TGTGCCAGCAGCCCGACGGGACCCCTTAGGGACTTC; CDR3 protein: CASSPTGPLRDF
V gene: TRBV7-9; J gene: TRBJ2-7; D gene: TRBD2; clone size: -; CDR3 DNA: TGTGCCAGCAACCTGGCGGGAGGTTACGAGCAGTACTTC; CDR3 protein: CASNLAGGYEQYF
V gene: TRBV10-3; J gene: TRBJ2-3; D gene: -; clone size: -; CDR3 DNA: TGTGCCATTCAGGGGGGTAGCACAGATACGCAGTATTTT; CDR3 protein: CAIQGGSTDTQYF
V gene: TRBV7-3; J gene: TRBJ2-1; D gene: -; clone size: -; CDR3 DNA: TGTGCCAGCAGCTACCAGGGTTACAATGAGCAGTTCTTC; CDR3 protein: CASSYQGYNEQFF
V gene: TRBV15; J gene: TRBJ1-5; D gene: -; clone size: -; CDR3 DNA: TGTGCCACCAGCAGAGATACCAGGTGGAATCAGCCCCAGCATTTT; CDR3 protein: CATSRDTRWNQPQHF
V gene: TRBV6-5; J gene: TRBJ1-1; D gene: -; clone size: -; CDR3 DNA: TGTGCCAGCAGTTACACGCGACGAATCCGGACTGAAGCTTTCTTT; CDR3 protein: CASSYTRRIRTEAFF
V gene: TRBV7-9; J gene: TRBJ1-6; D gene: -; clone size: -; CDR3 DNA: TGTGCCAGCAGCGTACAGGGAGGGAATTCACCCCTCCACTTT; CDR3 protein: CASSVQGGNSPLHF
V gene: TRBV12-3/TRBV12-4; J gene: TRBJ2-5; D gene: -; clone size: -; CDR3 DNA: TGTGCCAGCAGCCAGGCCCAAGAGACCCAGTACTTC; CDR3 protein: CASSQAQETQYF
V gene: TRBV5-4; J gene: TRBJ1-1; D gene: TRBD1; clone size: -; CDR3 DNA: TGTGCCAGCAGCTTGGGGCAGGGGGGAACCACTGAAGCTTTCTTT; CDR3 protein: CASSLGQGGTTEAFF
V gene: TRBV28; J gene: TRBJ1-2; D gene: -; clone size: -; CDR3 DNA: TGTGCCAGCAGTCCCGGGGCCCGAGCGGCTGGCTACACCTTC; CDR3 protein: CASSPGARAAGYTF
V gene: TRBV7-2; J gene: TRBJ2-7; D gene: TRBD2; clone size: -; CDR3 DNA: TGTGCCAGCAGCCTCGGACTAGTCTCCTACGAGCAGTACTTC; CDR3 protein: CASSLGLVSYEQYF
V gene: TRBV3-1/TRBV3-2; J gene: TRBJ1-1; D gene: -; clone size: -; CDR3 DNA: TGTGCCAGCAGCCCGTCAGACCGGGTGAACACTGAAGCTTTCTTT; CDR3 protein: CASSPSDRVNTEAFF
V gene: TRBV2; J gene: TRBJ1-6; D gene: -; clone size: once; CDR3 DNA: TGTGCCAGCAGTGTGACAGAAACAAATTCACCCCTCCACTTT; CDR3 protein: CASSVTETNSPLHF
V gene: TRBV7-9; J gene: TRBJ1-1; D gene: -; clone size: -; CDR3 DNA: TGTGCCAGCGGCTCGAGGGGGGAGGCGAACACTGAAGCTTTCTTT; CDR3 protein: CASGSRGEANTEAFF
V gene: TRBV10-1; J gene: TRBJ2-6; D gene: -; clone size: -; CDR3 DNA: TGCGCCAGCAAGGGACAGGCCAACGTCCTGACTTTC; CDR3 protein: CASKGQANVLTF
V gene: TRBV10-3; J gene: TRBJ1-6; D gene: -; clone size: -; CDR3 DNA: TGTGCCATCAGTGAGTCGAAAGACTCTAACTCACCCCTCCACTTT; CDR3 protein: CAISESKDSNSPLHF
V gene: TRBV18; J gene: TRBJ1-3; D gene: -; clone size: -; CDR3 DNA: TGTGCCAGCTCACCAAGCGACATCTCTGGAAACACCATATATTTT; CDR3 protein: CASSPSDISGNTIYF
V gene: TRBV15; J gene: TRBJ1-1; D gene: TRBD1; clone size: -; CDR3 DNA: TGTGCCACCAGCAGAACACCGGGACAGGAGAACACTGAAGCTTTCTTT; CDR3 protein: CATSRTPGQENTEAFF
V gene: TRBV11-2; J gene: TRBJ2-3; D gene: -; clone size: -; CDR3 DNA: TGTGCCAGCAGCTTAGGGACGGGACTCACAGATACGCAGTATTTT; CDR3 protein: CASSLGTGLTDTQYF
V gene: TRBV5-4; J gene: TRBJ2-3; D gene: TRBD1; clone size: once; CDR3 DNA: TGTGCCAGCAGCCCGGGACAGCGCACAGATACGCAGTATTTT; CDR3 protein: CASSPGQRTDTQYF
V gene: TRBV9; J gene: TRBJ1-1; D gene: -; clone size: -; CDR3 DNA: TGTGCCAGCAGCTCGGATGCCCTCGGGGACACTGAAGCTTTCTTT; CDR3 protein: CASSSDALGDTEAFF
V gene: TRBV3-1/TRBV3-2; J gene: TRBJ1-1; D gene: TRBD1; clone size: -; CDR3 DNA: TGTGCCAGCAGCCAACGGGACAGGATGAACACTGAAGCTTTCTTT; CDR3 protein: CASSQRDRMNTEAFF
V gene: TRBV7-3; J gene: TRBJ1-1; D gene: -; clone size: -; CDR3 DNA: TGTGCCAGCAGCTTAAGGCGGGAAACTGAAGCTTTCTTT; CDR3 protein: CASSLRRETEAFF
V gene: TRBV7-2; J gene: TRBJ2-3; D gene: -; clone size: -; CDR3 DNA: TGTGCCAGCAGCATACCTTCCACAGATACGCAGTATTTT; CDR3 protein: CASSIPSTDTQYF
V gene: TRBV19; J gene: TRBJ1-1; D gene: -; clone size: -; CDR3 DNA: TGTGCCAGTAGTTACCGGGAGAGTAACACTGAAGCTTTCTTT; CDR3 protein: CASSYRESNTEAFF
V gene: TRBV2; J gene: TRBJ1-5; D gene: TRBD1; clone size: -; CDR3 DNA: TGTGCCAGCAGTCTCACAGGGGAAGCAGTTCAGCCCCAGCATTTT; CDR3 protein: CASSLTGEAVQPQHF
V gene: TRBV7-8; J gene: TRBJ2-1; D gene: -; clone size: -; CDR3 DNA: TGTGCCAGCAGCTTACGACAGTACAATGAGCAGTTCTTC; CDR3 protein: CASSLRQYNEQFF
V gene: TRBV19; J gene: TRBJ2-3; D gene: TRBD1; clone size: -; CDR3 DNA: TGTGCCAGCCGACAGGGGGGCGTGTATGCAGATACGCAGTATTTT; CDR3 protein: CASRQGGVYADTQYF
V gene: TRBV9; J gene: TRBJ1-3; D gene: -; clone size: -; CDR3 DNA: TGTGCCAGCAGCGTAGTAGACGTCGGCTCTGGAAACACCATATATTTT; CDR3 protein: CASSVVDVGSGNTIYF
V gene: TRBV2; J gene: TRBJ1-4; D gene: -; clone size: -; CDR3 DNA: TGTGCCAGCAGTCGATCCGGGCCACCGAGCGAAAAACTGTTTTTT; CDR3 protein: CASSRSGPPSEKLFF
V gene: TRBV6-5; J gene: TRBJ2-2; D gene: -; clone size: once; CDR3 DNA: TGTGCCAGCAGTTACTCGAGGTTCAACACCGGGGAGCTGTTTTTT; CDR3 protein: CASSYSRFNTGELFF